Each of the 11 T cell receptor beta chains below was sequenced from the same sample in a study of blood T cells in healthy people across ages. It was with a sample-barcoded 5' primer and a J-beta primer mix that a second PCR of roughly 7 to 12 cycles was run. A single record per CDR3 protein comes from TCRdb applying MiXCR to the 5' RACE reads. The sample carries approximately 800,000 distinct CDR3 sequences, about 45% recorded once. Sequences were obtained from blood. These receptor sequences come from a man at least 80 years old in good health.

The chain joins TRBV6-5 to TRBJ2-5; 9 positions match TRBD1. Unmatched junction bases numbered 9, after V lost 0 bases and J lost 4 bases. Germline V lookup: CDR1 MNHEY, CDR2 SVGAGI. CDR3 size: 17 residues. The CDR3 reads CASSYSSIHRGRETQYF. The CDR3 DNA sequence: TGTGCCAGCAGTTACTCGAGTATCCACAGGGGGCGAGAGACCCAGTACTTC.

The V call is TRBV3-1, the J call TRBJ2-1; D unresolved. V lost 3 bases and J 7 bases, leaving 16 bases between the germline ends. This CDR3 contains 15 residues. The V gene's germline CDR1 is LGHDT and CDR2 YNNKEL (reference sequence). Written as DNA, the CDR3 is TGTGCCAGCAGCCACGGGCAAAGGGATGGAAATGAGCAGTTCTTC. This encodes CASSHGQRDGNEQFF.

This clonotype was detected a few times. V gene TRBV10-3 combines with J gene TRBJ1-2; D gene uncertain. Germline lookup yields CDR1 ENHRY and CDR2 SYGVKD. The ends were cut back, 6 bases at V and 6 bases at J, with 14 bases in the middle. The CDR3 runs 13 residues. CDR3 region: CAISSGREDGYTF. Here the CDR3 DNA reads TGTGCCATCAGCTCCGGGAGAGAGGATGGCTACACCTTC.

The chain couples TRBV10-3 to TRBJ2-1; no firm D call. Looked up from germline, CDR1 is ENHRY and CDR2 is SYGVKD. This CDR3 spans 14 amino acids. V lost 2 bases, J lost 6 bases, and 11 bases lay in between. The chain's CDR3 is CAISEASVPNEQFF. In DNA, the CDR3 is TGTGCCATCAGTGAGGCGAGTGTCCCCAATGAGCAGTTCTTC.

The gene calls are TRBV6-2 or TRBV6-3 and TRBJ2-7; 9 nucleotides match TRBD1. Germline CDR1 MNHEY, CDR2 SVGEGT. The CDR3 is 15 residues long. Unmatched junction bases numbered 12, after V lost 8 bases and J lost 4 bases. CDR3 sequence reads: CASRRDRDGEYEQYF. The CDR3 DNA reads TGTGCCAGCCGGAGGGACAGGGACGGTGAGTACGAGCAGTACTTC.

The chain couples TRBV7-3 to TRBJ2-1, with 13 nucleotides matching TRBD2. The CDR3 totals 16 residues. V trimming: 5 bases; J trimming: 8 bases; junction bases outside the gene matches: 9. The germline CDR1 and CDR2 sequences are SGHTA and FQGTGA. The CDR3 protein is CASSKEPGLAGHEQFF. The DNA for the CDR3 is TGTGCCAGCAGCAAAGAGCCGGGACTAGCGGGACATGAGCAGTTCTTC.

This sequence joins TRBV5-1 and TRBJ2-1; no clear D gene. Trimming pared 0 bases from V and 12 bases from J, leaving 10 bases between. Germline V gene data show CDR1 as SGHRS and CDR2 as YFSETQ. The CDR3 extends over 12 amino acids. CDR3 protein: CASSLGDFGQFF. DNA of the CDR3: TGCGCCAGCAGCTTGGGGGATTTTGGGCAGTTCTTC.

The gene calls are TRBV27 and TRBJ2-4; 7 bases are a match to TRBD2. J lost 13 bases, V lost 5 bases, and 11 bases had no gene match. Germline assignment: CDR1 MNHEY and CDR2 SMNVEV (reference sequence). This CDR3 spans 13 amino acids. The CDR3 DNA reads TGTGCCAGCAGTGTCGGGAGGAAAAATGAGCAGTACTTC. Its translation: CASSVGRKNEQYF.

The rearrangement joins TRBV10-3 to TRBJ1-4; D is unclear. The length of the CDR3 is 13 residues. Germline CDR1 ENHRY, CDR2 SYGVKD. Trimming cost V 3 bases and J 3 bases, with 5 bases left between them. This CDR3 reads CAISDSANEKLFF. The CDR3 DNA reads TGTGCCATCAGTGACAGCGCTAATGAAAAACTGTTTTTT.

In its sample, this clonotype was seen a few times. The V and J genes are TRBV5-1 and TRBJ2-3; no clear D. V shed 0 bases and J shed 2 bases, with 13 bases lying between them. This CDR3 spans 16 amino acids. CDR1 SGHRS and CDR2 YFSETQ come from the germline V gene. CDR3 loop: CASSLDVPAFTDTQYF. The DNA for the CDR3 is TGCGCCAGCAGCTTGGACGTCCCGGCCTTCACAGATACGCAGTATTTT.

This chain links TRBV12-3 or TRBV12-4 with TRBJ2-3, with 7 bases fitting TRBD2. The V and J ends lost 4 bases and 7 bases, in that order; junction bases with no gene match: 17. This CDR3 has 17 residues. The CDR3 region is CASSSAMGRGLGNTQYF. CDR3 DNA sequence: TGTGCCAGCAGTTCCGCCATGGGGAGGGGACTCGGAAATACGCAGTATTTT.